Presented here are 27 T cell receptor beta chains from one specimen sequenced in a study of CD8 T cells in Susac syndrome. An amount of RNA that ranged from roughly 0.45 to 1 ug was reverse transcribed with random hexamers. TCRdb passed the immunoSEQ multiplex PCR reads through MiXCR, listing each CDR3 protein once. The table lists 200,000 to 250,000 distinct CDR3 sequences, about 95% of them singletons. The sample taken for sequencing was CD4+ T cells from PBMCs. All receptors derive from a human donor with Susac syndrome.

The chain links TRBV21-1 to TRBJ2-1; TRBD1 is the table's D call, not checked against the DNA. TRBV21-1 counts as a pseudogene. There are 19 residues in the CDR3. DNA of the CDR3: TGTGCCAGCAGCCGGAGGAGCAATAGAAGTCTAAAGAGGCGCCCTTGCCAGTTCTTC. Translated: CASSRRSNRSLKRRPCQFF.

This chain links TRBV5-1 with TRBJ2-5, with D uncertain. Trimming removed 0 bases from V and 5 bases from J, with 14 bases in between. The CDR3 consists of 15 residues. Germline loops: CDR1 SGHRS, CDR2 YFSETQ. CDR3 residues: CASSLVSPNAETQYF. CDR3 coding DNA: TGCGCCAGCAGCTTGGTATCCCCGAATGCGGAGACCCAGTACTTC.

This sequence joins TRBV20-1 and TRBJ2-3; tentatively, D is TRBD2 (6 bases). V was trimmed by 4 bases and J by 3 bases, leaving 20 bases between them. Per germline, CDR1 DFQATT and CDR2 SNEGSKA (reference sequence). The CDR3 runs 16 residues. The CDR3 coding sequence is TGCAGTGCTATCTTCCCCGGGAGTAGAAGGACAGATACGCAGTATTTT. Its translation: CSAIFPGSRRTDTQYF.

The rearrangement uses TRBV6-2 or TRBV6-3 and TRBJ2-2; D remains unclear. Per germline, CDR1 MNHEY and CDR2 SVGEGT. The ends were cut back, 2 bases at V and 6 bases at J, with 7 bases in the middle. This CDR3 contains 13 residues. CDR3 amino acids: CASSYQRPGELFF. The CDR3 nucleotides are TGTGCCAGCAGTTACCAGCGACCCGGGGAGCTGTTTTTT.

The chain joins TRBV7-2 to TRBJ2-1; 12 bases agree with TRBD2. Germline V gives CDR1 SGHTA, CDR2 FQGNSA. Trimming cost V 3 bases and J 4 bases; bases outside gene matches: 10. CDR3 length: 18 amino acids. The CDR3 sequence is CASSFLAGGQARYNEQFF. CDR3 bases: TGTGCCAGCAGCTTCCTAGCGGGGGGGCAAGCGAGGTACAATGAGCAGTTCTTC.

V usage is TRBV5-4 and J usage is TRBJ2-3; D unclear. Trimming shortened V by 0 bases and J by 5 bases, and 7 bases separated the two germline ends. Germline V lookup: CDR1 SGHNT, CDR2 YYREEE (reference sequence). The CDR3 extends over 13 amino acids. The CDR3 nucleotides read TGTGCCAGCAGCTTGGGTTTGGAAGATACGCAGTATTTT. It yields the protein CASSLGLEDTQYF.

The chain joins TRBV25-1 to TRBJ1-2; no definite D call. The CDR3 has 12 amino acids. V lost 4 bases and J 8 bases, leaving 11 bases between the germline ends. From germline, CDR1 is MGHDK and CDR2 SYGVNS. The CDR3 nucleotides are TGTGCCAGCAGTGCGGCCGGACTCGGCTACACCTTC. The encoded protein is CASSAAGLGYTF.

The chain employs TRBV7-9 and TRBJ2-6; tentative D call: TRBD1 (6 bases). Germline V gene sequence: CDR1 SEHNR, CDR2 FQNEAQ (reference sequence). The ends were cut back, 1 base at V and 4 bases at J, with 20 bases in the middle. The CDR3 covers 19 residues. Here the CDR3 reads CASSLERAGVKGGANVLTF. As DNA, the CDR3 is TGTGCCAGCAGCTTAGAACGGGCAGGGGTAAAAGGAGGGGCCAACGTCCTGACTTTC.

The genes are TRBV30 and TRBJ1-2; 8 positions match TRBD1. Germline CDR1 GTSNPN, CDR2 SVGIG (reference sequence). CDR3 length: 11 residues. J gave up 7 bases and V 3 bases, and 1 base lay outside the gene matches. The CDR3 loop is CAWRTGGGYTF. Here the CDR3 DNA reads TGTGCCTGGAGAACAGGGGGTGGCTACACCTTC.

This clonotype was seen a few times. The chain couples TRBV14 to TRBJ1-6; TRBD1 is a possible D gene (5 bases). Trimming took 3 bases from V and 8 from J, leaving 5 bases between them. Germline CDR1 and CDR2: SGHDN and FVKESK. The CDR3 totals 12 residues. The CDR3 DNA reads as TGTGCCAGCAGCCAGGGGGATTCACCCCTCCACTTT. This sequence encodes CASSQGDSPLHF.

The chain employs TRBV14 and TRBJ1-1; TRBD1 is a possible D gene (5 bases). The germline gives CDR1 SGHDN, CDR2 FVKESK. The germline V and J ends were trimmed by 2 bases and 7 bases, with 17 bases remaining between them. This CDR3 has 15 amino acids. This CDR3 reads CASSQQGARSVEAFF. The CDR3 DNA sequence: TGTGCCAGCAGCCAACAGGGTGCCCGCTCGGTTGAAGCTTTCTTT.

CDR3 bases: TGTGCCAGTCAGACTAGCGGGGGGCCCCAGTACTTC. It specifies CASQTSGGPQYF. The chain uses TRBV27 and TRBJ2-5; 13 nucleotides match TRBD2. The length of the CDR3 is 12 residues. Germline V gives CDR1 MNHEY, CDR2 SMNVEV (reference sequence). V was pared by 9 bases and J by 9 bases, with 4 bases of the junction left unmatched.

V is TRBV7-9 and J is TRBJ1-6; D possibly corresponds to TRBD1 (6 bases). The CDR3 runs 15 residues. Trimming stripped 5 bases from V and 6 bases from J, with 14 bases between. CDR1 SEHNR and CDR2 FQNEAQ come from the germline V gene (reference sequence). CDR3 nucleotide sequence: TGTGCCAGCAGCCCCCCAGGGGACCGTAATTCACCCCTCCACTTT. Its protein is CASSPPGDRNSPLHF.

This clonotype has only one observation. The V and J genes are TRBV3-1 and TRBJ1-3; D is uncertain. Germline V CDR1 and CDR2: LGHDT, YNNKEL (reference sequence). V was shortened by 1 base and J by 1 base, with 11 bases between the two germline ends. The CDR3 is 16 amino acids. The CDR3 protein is CASSQVRRGSGNTIYF. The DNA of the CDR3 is TGTGCCAGCAGCCAAGTTAGGCGGGGTTCTGGAAACACCATATATTTT.

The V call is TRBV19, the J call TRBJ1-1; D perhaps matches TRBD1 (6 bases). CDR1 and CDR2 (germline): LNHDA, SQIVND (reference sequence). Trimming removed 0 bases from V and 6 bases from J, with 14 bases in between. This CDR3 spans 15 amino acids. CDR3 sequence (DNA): TGTGCCAGTAGTATAGATCTCGTCAGGGGCGCTGAAGCTTTCTTT. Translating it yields CASSIDLVRGAEAFF.

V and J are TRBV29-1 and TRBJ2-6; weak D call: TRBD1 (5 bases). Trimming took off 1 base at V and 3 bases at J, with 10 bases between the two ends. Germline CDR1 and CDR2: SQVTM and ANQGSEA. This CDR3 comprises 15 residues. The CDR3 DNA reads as TGCAGCGTTGAAGCCCAGGGATTTGGGGCCAACGTCCTGACTTTC. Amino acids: CSVEAQGFGANVLTF.

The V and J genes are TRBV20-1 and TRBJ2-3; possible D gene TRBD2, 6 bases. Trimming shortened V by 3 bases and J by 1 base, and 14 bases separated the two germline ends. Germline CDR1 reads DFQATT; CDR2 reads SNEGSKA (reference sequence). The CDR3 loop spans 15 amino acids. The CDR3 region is CSARFGGGGTDTQYF. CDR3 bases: TGCAGTGCTAGGTTCGGGGGTGGTGGCACAGATACGCAGTATTTT.

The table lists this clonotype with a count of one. CDR3 in amino acids: CSVVRQGEEKLFF. The CDR3 region has the DNA TGCAGCGTTGTGCGGCAGGGAGAAGAAAAACTGTTTTTT. The chain couples TRBV29-1 to TRBJ1-4, with D perhaps TRBD1 (5 bases). This CDR3 comprises 13 residues. Trimming took 4 bases from V and 8 from J, leaving 14 bases between them. The germline CDR1 and CDR2 sequences are SQVTM and ANQGSEA.

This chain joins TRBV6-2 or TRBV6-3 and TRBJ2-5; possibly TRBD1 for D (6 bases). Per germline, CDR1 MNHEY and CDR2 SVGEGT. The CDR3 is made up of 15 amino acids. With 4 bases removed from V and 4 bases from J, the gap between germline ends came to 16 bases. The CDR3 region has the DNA TGTGCCAGCAGTTTTGGGCAGGGGAAGGGAGAGACCCAGTACTTC. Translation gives CASSFGQGKGETQYF.

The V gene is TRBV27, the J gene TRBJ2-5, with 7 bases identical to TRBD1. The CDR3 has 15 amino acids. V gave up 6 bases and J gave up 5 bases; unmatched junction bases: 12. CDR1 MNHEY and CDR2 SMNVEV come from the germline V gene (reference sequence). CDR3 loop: CASSTKTTGIETQYF. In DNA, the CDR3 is TGTGCCAGCAGCACGAAGACGACAGGGATTGAGACCCAGTACTTC.

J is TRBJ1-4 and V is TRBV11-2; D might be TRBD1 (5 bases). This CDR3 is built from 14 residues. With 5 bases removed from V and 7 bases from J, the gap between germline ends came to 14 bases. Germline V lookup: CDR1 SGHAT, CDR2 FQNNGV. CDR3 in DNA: TGTGCCAGCAGCCACGTTGGGGGGAGTGAAAAACTGTTTTTT. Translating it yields CASSHVGGSEKLFF.

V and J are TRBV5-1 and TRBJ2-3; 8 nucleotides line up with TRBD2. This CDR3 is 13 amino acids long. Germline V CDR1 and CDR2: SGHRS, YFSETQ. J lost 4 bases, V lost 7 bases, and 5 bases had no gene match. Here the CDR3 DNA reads TGCGCCAGCTCAAGGACTAGCTCAGATACGCAGTATTTT. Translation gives CASSRTSSDTQYF.

This chain's CDR3 is CASSLFGSGELFF. CDR3 nucleotides: TGTGCCAGCAGTTTATTCGGGTCCGGGGAGCTGTTTTTT. The chain couples TRBV28 to TRBJ2-2; D is undetermined. CDR1 and CDR2 (germline): MDHEN, SYDVKM. The CDR3 contains 13 residues. The V end lost 1 base, the J end lost 6 bases, and 6 bases lay between the germline ends.

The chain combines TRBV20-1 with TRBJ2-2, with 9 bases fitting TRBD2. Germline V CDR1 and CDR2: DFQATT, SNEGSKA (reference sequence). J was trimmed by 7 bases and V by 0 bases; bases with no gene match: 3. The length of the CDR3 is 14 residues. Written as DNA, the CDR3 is TGCAGTGCTAGAGAACCTAGCGGGGTCGGGGAGCTGTTTTTT. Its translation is CSAREPSGVGELFF.

CDR3 amino acids: CASSLIGKTGELFF. In nucleotides, the CDR3 is TGTGCCAGCAGCCTCATTGGGAAAACCGGGGAGCTGTTTTTT. The chain combines TRBV25-1 with TRBJ2-2; D not resolved. The CDR3 has 14 residues. Trimming left V 6 bases short and J 5 bases short, with 13 bases between. Germline V gene data show CDR1 as MGHDK and CDR2 as SYGVNS.

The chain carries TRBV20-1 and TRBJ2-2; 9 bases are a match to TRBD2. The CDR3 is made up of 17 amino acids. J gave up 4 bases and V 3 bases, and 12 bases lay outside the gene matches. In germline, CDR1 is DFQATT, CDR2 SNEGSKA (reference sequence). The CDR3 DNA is TGCAGTGCTAGGGGGCCCGCGGGACTAGCTAGCACCGGGGAGCTGTTTTTT. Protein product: CSARGPAGLASTGELFF.

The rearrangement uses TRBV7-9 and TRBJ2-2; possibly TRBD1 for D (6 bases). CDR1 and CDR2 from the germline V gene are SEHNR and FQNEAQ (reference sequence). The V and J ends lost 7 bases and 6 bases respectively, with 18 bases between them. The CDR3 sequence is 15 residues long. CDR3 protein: CASTIMWTEAGELFF. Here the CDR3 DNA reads TGTGCCAGCACCATCATGTGGACAGAAGCCGGGGAGCTGTTTTTT.